Listed below are T cell receptor beta chains from one sample, sequenced in a study of beta chain features in type 1 diabetes. Profiled with immunoSEQ multiplex PCR; TCRdb holds only in-frame clones, not every one. The sample has fewer than 150,000 clones, 6% to 7.5% seen once. The sequenced sample was central memory CD4+ T cells from blood. These receptor sequences come from a woman aged 25 to 45 in good health. CDR3s include the opening cysteine and the closing phenylalanine or tryptophan. Fields, in order: V gene, clone size, D gene, J gene, CDR3 length, CDR3 DNA, CDR3 protein. D genes are given only for firm matches. Clone size, where shown, is once, few, many, or a class for clones that have expanded.

v_gene: TRBV5-1
abundance: few
d_gene: TRBD2
j_gene: TRBJ2-3
len: 15
CDR3nt: TGCGCCAGCAGCTTGACCGGGGGGGGGCCAGATACGCAGTATTTT
CDR3aa: CASSLTGGGPDTQYF

v_gene: TRBV21-1
abundance: many
d_gene: -
j_gene: TRBJ2-7
len: 11
CDR3nt: TGTGCCAGCAGGTCGAGTTTCGAGCAGTACTTC
CDR3aa: CASRSSFEQYF

v_gene: TRBV4-3
abundance: many
d_gene: TRBD2
j_gene: TRBJ2-5
len: 14
CDR3nt: TGCGCCAGCAGTCGGGTAGCGGGAGCAGAGACCCAGTACTTC
CDR3aa: CASSRVAGAETQYF

v_gene: TRBV18
abundance: few
d_gene: -
j_gene: TRBJ2-1
len: 15
CDR3nt: TGTGCCAGCTCACCGGACTTGAGCTCCTACAATGAGCAGTTCTTC
CDR3aa: CASSPDLSSYNEQFF

v_gene: TRBV7-9
abundance: few
d_gene: TRBD1
j_gene: TRBJ2-2
len: 15
CDR3nt: TGTGCCAGCAGCTTCCGGGACAGGGTAACCGGGGAGCTGTTTTTT
CDR3aa: CASSFRDRVTGELFF

v_gene: TRBV10-3
abundance: few
d_gene: TRBD1
j_gene: TRBJ1-5
len: 13
CDR3nt: TGTGCCATCAGGGACAGGGAGAATCAGCCCCAGCATTTT
CDR3aa: CAIRDRENQPQHF

v_gene: TRBV10-3
abundance: few
d_gene: -
j_gene: TRBJ1-1
len: 17
CDR3nt: TGTGCATGTGGCGGGGGCGTCGGGTCACTCCTGAACACTGAAGCTTTCTTT
CDR3aa: CACGGGVGSLLNTEAFF

v_gene: TRBV5-4
abundance: -
d_gene: -
j_gene: TRBJ1-1
len: 13
CDR3nt: TGTGCCAGCAGTCGTGACAGGAACACTGAAGCTTTCTTT
CDR3aa: CASSRDRNTEAFF

v_gene: TRBV7-9
abundance: few
d_gene: TRBD1
j_gene: TRBJ1-1
len: 15
CDR3nt: TGTGCCAGCAGCTTAGATGCAGGGGGAAGGACTGAAGCTTTCTTT
CDR3aa: CASSLDAGGRTEAFF

v_gene: TRBV19
abundance: few
d_gene: -
j_gene: TRBJ1-2
len: 14
CDR3nt: TGTGCCAGTAGTTCCGGGGATATCCTAGGAGGCTACACCTTC
CDR3aa: CASSSGDILGGYTF

v_gene: TRBV18
abundance: -
d_gene: TRBD2
j_gene: TRBJ2-3
len: 16
CDR3nt: TGTGCCAGCTCACCGGGGAGCGGGACTGGCACAGATACGCAGTATTTT
CDR3aa: CASSPGSGTGTDTQYF

v_gene: TRBV6-5
abundance: few
d_gene: -
j_gene: TRBJ2-1
len: 14
CDR3nt: TGTGCCAGCAGTTACGGCGGGGTATTGGATGAGCAGTTCTTC
CDR3aa: CASSYGGVLDEQFF

v_gene: TRBV9
abundance: -
d_gene: TRBD2
j_gene: TRBJ2-1
len: 15
CDR3nt: TGTGCCAGCAGCGCCCGAGCGGGAGCTAGAAATGAGCAGTTCTTC
CDR3aa: CASSARAGARNEQFF